One T cell receptor beta chain is described in this entry. Its matching antigen is unknown. CD4+ T cells from unexposed donors were obtained before the COVID-19 pandemic (2011-2018). The cells were cultured for approximately 10 days before CD4+ T cells were isolated. The data stem from a study of CD4 T cells in relation to SARS-CoV-2 and coronaviruses. The J segment lost 0 bases and the V segment lost 5 bases, leaving 7 bases of the junction unmatched. This CDR3 region has 15 residues. Germline V gene lookup returns CDR1 SGHAT and CDR2 FQNNGV. The table came from immunoSEQ multiplex PCR; TCRdb's copy has only in-frame clones and leaves some out. Seen here are around 24,000 clones, around 76% observed once, and the top ten hold around 12%.

The material sequenced was CD4+ T cells from PBMCs, cultured in vitro. This chain links TRBV11-2 with TRBJ2-7; 7 nucleotides line up with TRBD1. The sequence was obtained from a human donor in good health. CDR3 protein: CASSKRQGSSYEQYF. In nucleotides, the CDR3 is TGTGCCAGCAGCAAGAGACAGGGAAGCTCCTACGAGCAGTACTTC.